The present T cell receptor beta chain was sequenced within a study of blood T cell repertoires in COVID-19. The overall study: The analysed material was cDNA or gDNA that came from T cells, B-cell-depleted T cells, or PBMCs.

In the original analysis: Counts of nucleated cells, estimated from reference gene primer amplification, were obtained. Sequencing used immunoSEQ multiplex PCR; TCRdb keeps in-frame clones, though not all of them. That table furnishes V, J and clone size, whereas the DNA furnished D and trimming. The repertoire consists of 200,000 to 250,000 clones, with about 79% occurring once and the leading ten covering 3% to 4%. A single count supports this clone. Cohorts were based on clinical histories the participants reported. Recovered Cohort 3 donors showed two negative PCRs, clearance, or symptom resolution. Between the trimmed V and J ends, which lost 1 base and 0 bases, there was a span of 19 bases. Germline V gene sequence: CDR1 LGHNA, CDR2 YNFKEQ. This CDR3 spans 18 amino acids.

The TCR comes from a woman aged 55 to 70 who had recovered from COVID-19. J is TRBJ2-7 and V is TRBV4-2, with TRBD2 as a possible D gene (7 bases). Sequenced input: PBMCs or T cells enriched from blood (not recorded which). CDR3 nucleotide sequence: TGTGCCAGCAGCCAAGTGGGGACGGGGGGCCCCTCCTCCTACGAGCAGTACTTC. As protein: CASSQVGTGGPSSYEQYF.